These 21 T cell receptor beta chains share one sample of origin, sequenced in a study of siplizumab effects on memory and regulatory T cells. Produced via immunoSEQ multiplex PCR; TCRdb's table is partial and in-frame only. The data hold about 100,000 clones, with approximately 94% observed a single time. Input material: non-Treg CD4+ T cells sorted from blood. The receptors were gathered from a human donor in good health.

This clone was counted a single time. The genes are TRBV11-3 and TRBJ2-3; 8 bases are shared with TRBD2. V lost 0 bases, J lost 4 bases, and 6 bases stayed unmatched. CDR3 size: 16 residues. From germline, CDR1 is SGHNT and CDR2 YENEEA. CDR3 nucleotides: TGTGCCAGCAGCTTAGAACCCGGGAGGGCAGCAGATACGCAGTATTTT. Translating it yields CASSLEPGRAADTQYF.

The chain recombines TRBV10-3 with TRBJ2-7; 7 bases are a match to TRBD2. The CDR3 has 12 amino acids. The germline gives CDR1 ENHRY, CDR2 SYGVKD. The V and J ends lost 9 bases and 2 bases, in that order; junction bases with no gene match: 4. In DNA form, the CDR3 reads TGTGCCATGGGGGGGAGTACCTACGAGCAGTACTTC. It yields the protein CAMGGSTYEQYF.

This clone was seen just once. The chain employs TRBV13 and TRBJ2-7, with TRBD1 matching 11 bases. Germline loops: CDR1 PRHDT, CDR2 FYEKMQ (reference sequence). The J segment lost 2 bases and the V segment lost 4 bases, leaving 7 bases of the junction unmatched. The CDR3 consists of 16 residues. The CDR3 protein is CASSSTPGQGAYEQYF. The CDR3 region has the DNA TGTGCCAGCAGCTCAACGCCGGGACAGGGGGCCTACGAGCAGTACTTC.

The chain uses TRBV9 and TRBJ2-1; D call uncertain. The CDR3 extends over 14 amino acids. V was pared by 0 bases and J by 2 bases, with 6 bases between. Germline loops: CDR1 SGDLS, CDR2 YYNGEE. CDR3 nucleotides: TGTGCCAGCAGCGTAGCCCTTGCCTACAATGAGCAGTTCTTC. This encodes CASSVALAYNEQFF. The full variable domain, its missing parts supplied by reference TRBV9 and TRBJ2-1, is DSGVTQTPKHLITATGQRVTLRCSPRSGDLSVYWYQQSLDQGLQFLIQYYNGEERAKGNILERFSAQQFPDLHSELNLSSLELGDSALYFCASSVALAYNEQFFGPGTRLTVL.

The chain couples TRBV11-2 to TRBJ2-7; D unresolved. The V end lost 5 bases, the J end lost 2 bases, and 4 bases lay between the germline ends. The CDR3 extends over 11 amino acids. In germline, CDR1 is SGHAT, CDR2 FQNNGV. The CDR3, as DNA: TGTGCCAGCAGCCTGACCTACGAGCAGTACTTC. Protein product: CASSLTYEQYF.

The rearrangement uses TRBV7-9 and TRBJ2-1, with 9 positions matching TRBD2. With 5 bases clipped from V and 5 bases from J, the junction kept 7 bases outside the gene matches. This CDR3 has 15 amino acids. CDR1 and CDR2 (germline): SEHNR, FQNEAQ (reference sequence). The CDR3 region has the DNA TGTGCCAGCAGCATAGGACTAGCGATCCACAATGAGCAGTTCTTC. Translation gives CASSIGLAIHNEQFF.

The chain is built from TRBV27 and TRBJ2-1, with D hard to call. Germline loops: CDR1 MNHEY, CDR2 SMNVEV (reference sequence). V was trimmed by 6 bases and J by 4 bases, leaving 10 bases between them. The CDR3 spans 13 residues. The CDR3 nucleotides read TGTGCCAGCAGGCGAACAGCTTACAATGAGCAGTTCTTC. It translates to CASRRTAYNEQFF.

The genes are TRBV7-2 and TRBJ1-2; no firm D call. The CDR3 covers 15 residues. Trimming took 2 bases from V and 3 from J, leaving 13 bases between them. Per germline, CDR1 SGHTA and CDR2 FQGNSA. The CDR3 loop reads CASSLSNSPHYGYTF. The CDR3 region has the DNA TGTGCCAGCAGCTTAAGTAATTCACCCCACTATGGCTACACCTTC.

The chain recombines TRBV7-3 with TRBJ2-2, with 15 nucleotides matching TRBD2. V gave up 8 bases and J gave up 7 bases; unmatched junction bases: 17. CDR1 is SGHTA and CDR2 is FQGTGA in the germline V gene. This CDR3 contains 19 residues. The chain's CDR3 is CASAITGTSGRLRGGELFF. The CDR3 bases are TGTGCCAGCGCAATTACCGGGACTAGCGGGAGGCTCAGGGGCGGGGAGCTGTTTTTT.

This chain connects TRBV14 to TRBJ2-1; D is perhaps TRBD2 (5 bases). Germline CDR1 and CDR2: SGHDN and FVKESK. With 1 base removed from V and 4 bases from J, the gap between germline ends came to 8 bases. This CDR3 is built from 14 residues. DNA of the CDR3: TGTGCCAGCAGCCAAGTGGACTTTTACAATGAGCAGTTCTTC. This sequence encodes CASSQVDFYNEQFF.

This chain links TRBV2 with TRBJ2-7; D remains ambiguous. Germline V gene sequence: CDR1 SNHLY, CDR2 FYNNEI. This CDR3 is built from 12 residues. The V end was cut by 6 bases, the J end by 4 bases, with 10 bases between. The CDR3 is CASRALGYEQYF. The CDR3 nucleotides are TGTGCCAGCAGAGCACTGGGGTACGAGCAGTACTTC.

The chain has TRBV9 and TRBJ2-7; D not certain. Trimming left V 3 bases short and J 5 bases short, with 21 bases between. The CDR3 extends over 16 amino acids. Germline loops: CDR1 SGDLS, CDR2 YYNGEE. The chain's CDR3 is CASSAGVAVLTDEQYF. DNA for the CDR3: TGTGCCAGCAGCGCCGGAGTTGCGGTACTAACCGACGAGCAGTACTTC.

This clone was recorded only once. The chain employs TRBV11-2 and TRBJ2-7; the D gene is possibly TRBD2 (5 bases). The CDR3 consists of 16 residues. Per the germline V gene, CDR1 is SGHAT and CDR2 is FQNNGV. Trimming pared 5 bases from V and 4 bases from J, leaving 21 bases between. The CDR3 nucleotides read TGTGCCAGCAGCCCACTAAACCGGGGAGACCTTTACGAGCAGTACTTC. This sequence encodes CASSPLNRGDLYEQYF.

V gene TRBV19 combines with J gene TRBJ2-7; 9 bases agree with TRBD2. There are 15 residues in the CDR3. Germline V gene sequence: CDR1 LNHDA, CDR2 SQIVND (reference sequence). V shed 3 bases, J shed 3 bases, and the junction held 6 bases outside the gene matches. CDR3 in amino acids: CASSMGAGGGYEQYF. Written as DNA, the CDR3 is TGTGCCAGTAGTATGGGAGCGGGAGGAGGCTACGAGCAGTACTTC.

The chain joins TRBV4-1 to TRBJ2-1; 11 nucleotides line up with TRBD2. V dropped 7 bases and J dropped 7; count of bases not matched to a gene: 9. The CDR3 length is 15 residues. The V gene's germline CDR1 is MGHRA and CDR2 YSYEKL. CDR3 residues: CASTPLAGVGNEQFF. CDR3 DNA sequence: TGCGCCAGCACCCCACTAGCGGGAGTGGGAAATGAGCAGTTCTTC.

The CDR3 nucleotides read TGTGCCAGCAGCTTACTGGGCTCTGGGGCCAACGTCCTGACTTTC. Translated, it gives CASSLLGSGANVLTF. The chain joins TRBV5-4 to TRBJ2-6; D call uncertain. Germline CDR1 reads SGHNT; CDR2 reads YYREEE (reference sequence). V lost 2 bases and J 0 bases, leaving 6 bases between the germline ends. CDR3 length: 15 amino acids.

The chain combines TRBV6-5 with TRBJ2-3; D tentatively reads TRBD1 or TRBD2 (5 bases each). The CDR3 length is 15 residues. Germline V gene sequence: CDR1 MNHEY, CDR2 SVGAGI. V gave up 8 bases and J gave up 2 bases, with 17 bases separating them. Written as DNA, the CDR3 is TGTGCCAGCCGCCGTGGGACGACTTACACAGATACGCAGTATTTT. Its protein product is CASRRGTTYTDTQYF.

V and J are TRBV12-5 and TRBJ2-2, with D perhaps matching TRBD1 (6 bases). Trimming took 4 bases from V and 7 from J, leaving 10 bases between them. CDR3 length: 13 amino acids. Germline CDR1 LGHNT, CDR2 FRNRAP. The CDR3 here is CASGSGQNGELFF. The CDR3 DNA follows: TGTGCTAGTGGTTCAGGACAGAACGGGGAGCTGTTTTTT.

The chain recombines TRBV7-3 with TRBJ2-2; no reliable D call. V dropped 4 bases and J dropped 1 base, with 10 bases sitting between them. Germline V CDR1 and CDR2: SGHTA, FQGTGA. The CDR3 spans 15 residues. DNA for the CDR3: TGTGCCAGCAGCTCTATGGGATTGAACACCGGGGAGCTGTTTTTT. Encoded protein: CASSSMGLNTGELFF.

Comment on this clone: The junction does not match germline at one end; this may be a read error. J is TRBJ2-7 and V is TRBV7-7; TRBD2 is a possible D gene (5 bases). Looked up from germline, CDR1 is SSHAT and CDR2 is FNYEAQ (reference sequence). The CDR3 length is 13 residues. CDR3 residues: CASSLDFNYEQYF. DNA of the CDR3: TGTGCTAGCAGCTTGGACTTCAACTACGAGCAGTACTTC. The complete variable domain, with remaining parts taken from reference TRBV7-7 and TRBJ2-7, reads GAGVSQSPRYKVTKRGQDVTLRCDPISSHATLYWYQQALGQGPEFLTYFNYEAQPDKSGLPSDRFSAERPEGSISTLTIQRTEQRDSAMYRCASSLDFNYEQYFGPGTRLTVT.

The chain links TRBV9 to TRBJ2-7; D possibly uses TRBD1 or TRBD2 (5 bases each). The CDR3 extends over 15 amino acids. V was clipped by 4 bases and J by 5 bases, with 19 bases between them. Germline loops: CDR1 SGDLS, CDR2 YYNGEE. CDR3 residues: CASSITSGRLDEQYF. The CDR3 DNA sequence: TGTGCCAGCAGCATCACCTCGGGGCGTTTAGACGAGCAGTACTTC.